This T cell receptor beta chain was obtained from a study of CD8+CD57+ T cells in acquired aplastic anemia. Findings and limits, study-wide: Both patients and controls carried the same twenty-nine CD8+ CDR3 sequences.

Regarding this clonotype: Its antigen is as yet unknown.

Genomic DNA was employed as the template in profiling TCR beta VDJ and CDR3. One entry per CDR3 protein results from TCRdb running MiXCR on the reads. The data contain about 180,000 distinct CDR3 sequences, 63% of them singletons. This CDR3 has 16 residues. Unmatched junction bases numbered 7, after V lost 4 bases and J lost 1 base. Per germline, CDR1 LNHDA and CDR2 SQIVND (reference sequence). The authors sequenced patients whose flow cytometry had shown CD8+CD57+ cell expansion. Severe acquired aplastic anemia was diagnosed in all patients. The source is a human donor with aplastic anemia. The chain has TRBV19 and TRBJ1-1; 9 nucleotides match TRBD1. The sequenced material came from sorted CD4+, CD8+, or CD8+CD57+ T cells (not recorded which) from PBMCs. Here the CDR3 DNA reads TGTGCCAGTAGTACCCGGGACAGGGCTGCGAACACTGAAGCTTTCTTT. Translating gives CASSTRDRAANTEAFF.